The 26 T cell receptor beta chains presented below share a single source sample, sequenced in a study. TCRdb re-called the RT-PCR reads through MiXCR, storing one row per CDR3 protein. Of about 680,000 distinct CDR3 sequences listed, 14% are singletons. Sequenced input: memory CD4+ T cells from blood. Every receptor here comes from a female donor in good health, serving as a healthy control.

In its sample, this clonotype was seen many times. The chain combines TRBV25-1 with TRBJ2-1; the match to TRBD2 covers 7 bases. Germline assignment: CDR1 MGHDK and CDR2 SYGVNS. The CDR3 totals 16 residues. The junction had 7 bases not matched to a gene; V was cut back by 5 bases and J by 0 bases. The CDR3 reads CASSNPGRDSYNEQFF. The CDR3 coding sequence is TGTGCCAGCAGTAACCCTGGGAGGGACTCCTACAATGAGCAGTTCTTC.

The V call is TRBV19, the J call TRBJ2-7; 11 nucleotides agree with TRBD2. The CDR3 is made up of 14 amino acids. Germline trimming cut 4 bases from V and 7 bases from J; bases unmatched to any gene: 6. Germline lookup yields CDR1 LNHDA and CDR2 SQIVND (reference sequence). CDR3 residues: CASSTSGTSGEQYF. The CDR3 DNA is TGTGCCAGTAGTACGTCCGGGACTAGCGGAGAGCAGTACTTC.

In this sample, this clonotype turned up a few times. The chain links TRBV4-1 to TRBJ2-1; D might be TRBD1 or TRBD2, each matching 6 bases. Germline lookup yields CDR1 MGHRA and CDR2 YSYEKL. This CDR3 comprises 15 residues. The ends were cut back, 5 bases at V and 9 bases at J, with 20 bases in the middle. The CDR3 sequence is CASSSFGGYGGEQFF. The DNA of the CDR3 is TGCGCCAGCAGCTCGTTCGGGGGCTATGGTGGTGAGCAGTTCTTC.

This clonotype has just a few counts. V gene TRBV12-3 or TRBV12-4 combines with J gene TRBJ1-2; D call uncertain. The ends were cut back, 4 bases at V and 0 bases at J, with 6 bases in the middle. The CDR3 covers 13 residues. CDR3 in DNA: TGTGCCAGCAGTTCCTCGACTAACTATGGCTACACCTTC. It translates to CASSSSTNYGYTF.

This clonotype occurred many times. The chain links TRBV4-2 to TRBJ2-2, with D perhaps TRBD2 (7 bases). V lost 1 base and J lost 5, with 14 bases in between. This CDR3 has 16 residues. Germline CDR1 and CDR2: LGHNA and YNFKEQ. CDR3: CASSQGGGGSTGELFF. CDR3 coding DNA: TGTGCCAGCAGCCAAGGGGGAGGGGGATCGACCGGGGAGCTGTTTTTT.

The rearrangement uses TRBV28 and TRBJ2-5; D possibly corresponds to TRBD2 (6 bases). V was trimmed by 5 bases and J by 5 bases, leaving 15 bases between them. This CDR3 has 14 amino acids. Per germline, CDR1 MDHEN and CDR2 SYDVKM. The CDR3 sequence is CASSPLGGWETQYF. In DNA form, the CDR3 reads TGTGCCAGCAGTCCTTTGGGGGGATGGGAGACCCAGTACTTC.

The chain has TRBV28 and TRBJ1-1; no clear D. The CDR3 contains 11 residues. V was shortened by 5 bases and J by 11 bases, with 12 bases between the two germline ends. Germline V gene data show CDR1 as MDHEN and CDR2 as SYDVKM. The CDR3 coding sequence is TGTGCCAGCAGTGATCGGGTGGCCGCTTTCTTT. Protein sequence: CASSDRVAAFF.

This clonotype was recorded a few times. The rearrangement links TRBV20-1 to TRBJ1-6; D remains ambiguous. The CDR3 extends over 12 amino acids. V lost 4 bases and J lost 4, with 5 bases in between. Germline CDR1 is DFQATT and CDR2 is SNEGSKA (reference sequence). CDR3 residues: CSATPYNSPLHF. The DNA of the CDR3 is TGCAGTGCTACCCCTTATAATTCACCCCTCCACTTT.

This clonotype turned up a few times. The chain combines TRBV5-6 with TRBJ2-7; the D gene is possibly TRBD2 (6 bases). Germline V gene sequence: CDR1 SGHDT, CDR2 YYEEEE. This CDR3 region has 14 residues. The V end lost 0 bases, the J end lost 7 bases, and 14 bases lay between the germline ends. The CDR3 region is CASSLARVGREQYF. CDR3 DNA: TGTGCCAGCAGCTTGGCGCGGGTTGGGAGGGAGCAGTACTTC.

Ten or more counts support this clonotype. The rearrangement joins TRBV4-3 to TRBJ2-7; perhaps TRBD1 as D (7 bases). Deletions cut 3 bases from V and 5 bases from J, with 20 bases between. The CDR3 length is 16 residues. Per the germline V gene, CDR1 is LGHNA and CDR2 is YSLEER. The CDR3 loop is CASSHPRQGGKHEQYF. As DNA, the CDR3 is TGCGCCAGCAGCCATCCCAGACAGGGCGGGAAGCACGAGCAGTACTTC.

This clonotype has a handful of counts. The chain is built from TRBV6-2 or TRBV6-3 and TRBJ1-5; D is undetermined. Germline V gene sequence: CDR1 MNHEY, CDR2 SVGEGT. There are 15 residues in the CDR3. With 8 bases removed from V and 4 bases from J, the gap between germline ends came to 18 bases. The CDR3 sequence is CASWGKTGRNQPQHF. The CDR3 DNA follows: TGTGCCAGCTGGGGTAAAACGGGTCGTAATCAGCCCCAGCATTTT.

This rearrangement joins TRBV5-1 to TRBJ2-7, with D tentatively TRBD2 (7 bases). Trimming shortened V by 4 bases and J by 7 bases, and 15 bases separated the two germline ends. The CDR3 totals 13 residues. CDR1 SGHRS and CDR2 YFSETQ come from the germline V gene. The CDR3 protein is CASSLGGGQEQYF. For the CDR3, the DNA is TGCGCCAGCAGCCTGGGGGGGGGGCAAGAGCAGTACTTC. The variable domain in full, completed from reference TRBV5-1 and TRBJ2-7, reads KAGVTQTPRYLIKTRGQQVTLSCSPISGHRSVSWYQQTPGQGLQFLFEYFSETQRNKGNFPGRFSGRQFSNSRSEMNVSTLELGDSALYLCASSLGGGQEQYFGPGTRLTVT.

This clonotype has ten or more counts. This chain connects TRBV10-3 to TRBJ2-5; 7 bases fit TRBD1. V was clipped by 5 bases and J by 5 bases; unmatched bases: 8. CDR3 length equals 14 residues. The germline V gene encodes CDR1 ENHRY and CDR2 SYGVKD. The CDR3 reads CAISRTGRDETQYF. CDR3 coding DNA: TGTGCCATCAGTCGGACAGGCCGTGACGAGACCCAGTACTTC.

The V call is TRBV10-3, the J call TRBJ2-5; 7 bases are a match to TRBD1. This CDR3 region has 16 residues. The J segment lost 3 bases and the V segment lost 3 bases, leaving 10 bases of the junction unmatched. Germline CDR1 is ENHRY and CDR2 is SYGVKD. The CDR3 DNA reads TGTGCCATCAGTGACGCATTGACAGGGCCTGAAGAGACCCAGTACTTC. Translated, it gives CAISDALTGPEETQYF.

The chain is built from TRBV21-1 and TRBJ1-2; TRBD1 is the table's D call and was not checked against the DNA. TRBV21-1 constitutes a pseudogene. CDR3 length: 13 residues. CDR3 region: CASSTAAPYGYTF. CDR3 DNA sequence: TGTGCCAGCAGCACCGCAGCCCCCTATGGCTACACCTTC.

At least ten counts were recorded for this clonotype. The CDR3 region has the DNA TGTGCCAGCAGCCCCGAGGTGGTCCGCGGCTACACCTTC. Its translation: CASSPEVVRGYTF. This chain connects TRBV12-3 or TRBV12-4 to TRBJ1-2; no clear D gene. CDR3 length equals 13 residues. Between the trimmed V and J ends, which lost 6 bases and 8 bases, there was a span of 16 bases.

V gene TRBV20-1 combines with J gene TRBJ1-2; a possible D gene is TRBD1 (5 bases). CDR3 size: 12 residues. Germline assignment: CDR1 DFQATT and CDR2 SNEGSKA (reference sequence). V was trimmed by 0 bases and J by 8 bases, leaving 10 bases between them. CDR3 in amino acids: CSARDRGGGYTF. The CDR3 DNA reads TGCAGTGCTAGAGATCGCGGGGGGGGCTACACCTTC.

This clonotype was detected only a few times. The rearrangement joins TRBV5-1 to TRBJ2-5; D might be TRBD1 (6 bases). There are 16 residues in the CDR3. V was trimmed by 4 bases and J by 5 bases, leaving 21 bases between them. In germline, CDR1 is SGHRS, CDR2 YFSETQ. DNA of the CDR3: TGCGCCAGCAGCGCCCAGGGGCCCTTCTCGTCGGAGACCCAGTACTTC. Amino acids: CASSAQGPFSSETQYF.

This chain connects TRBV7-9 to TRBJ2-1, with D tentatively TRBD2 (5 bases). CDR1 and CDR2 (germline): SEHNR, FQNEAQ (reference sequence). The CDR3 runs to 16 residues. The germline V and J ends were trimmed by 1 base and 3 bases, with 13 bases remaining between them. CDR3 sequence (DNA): TGTGCCAGCAGCTTAGGAGGGAGCGTCTACTACAATGAGCAGTTCTTC. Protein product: CASSLGGSVYYNEQFF. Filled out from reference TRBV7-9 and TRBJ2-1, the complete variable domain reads DTGVSQNPRHKITKRGQNVTFRCDPISEHNRLYWYRQTLGQGPEFLTYFQNEAQLEKSRLLSDRFSAERPKGSFSTLEIQRTEQGDSAMYLCASSLGGSVYYNEQFFGPGTRLTVL.

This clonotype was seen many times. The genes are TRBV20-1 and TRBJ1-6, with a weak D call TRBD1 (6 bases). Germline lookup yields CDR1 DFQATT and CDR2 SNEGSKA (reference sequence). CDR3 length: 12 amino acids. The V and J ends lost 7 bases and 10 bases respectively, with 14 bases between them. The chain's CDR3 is CSVTGGRSPLHF. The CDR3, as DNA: TGCAGTGTTACGGGGGGGCGATCACCCCTCCACTTT.

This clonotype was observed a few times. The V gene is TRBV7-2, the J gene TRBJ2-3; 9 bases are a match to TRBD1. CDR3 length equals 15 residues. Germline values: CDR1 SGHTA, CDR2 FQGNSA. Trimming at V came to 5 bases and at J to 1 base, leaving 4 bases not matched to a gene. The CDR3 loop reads CASSRNRGRTDTQYF. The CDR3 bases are TGTGCCAGCAGCCGAAACAGGGGGCGCACAGATACGCAGTATTTT.

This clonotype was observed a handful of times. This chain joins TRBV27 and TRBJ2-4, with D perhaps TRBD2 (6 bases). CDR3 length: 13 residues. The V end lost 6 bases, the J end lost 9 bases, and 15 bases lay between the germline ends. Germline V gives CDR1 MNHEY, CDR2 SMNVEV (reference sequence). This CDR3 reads CASRLIAAGIQYF. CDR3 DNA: TGTGCCAGCAGATTGATAGCGGCGGGCATTCAGTACTTC.

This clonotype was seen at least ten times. Written as DNA, the CDR3 is TGCAGTGCCCCGCGGCTTGTAGGCAATGAGCAGTTCTTC. It is translated as CSAPRLVGNEQFF. This chain uses TRBV20-1 with TRBJ2-1; D remains ambiguous. Per the germline V gene, CDR1 is DFQATT and CDR2 is SNEGSKA (reference sequence). The CDR3 contains 13 residues. V shed 6 bases and J shed 6 bases, with 15 bases lying between them.

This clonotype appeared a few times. The CDR3 reads CASRGGGEEYGYTF. DNA for the CDR3: TGTGCCAGCAGGGGGGGCGGGGAGGAATATGGCTACACCTTC. The chain combines TRBV28 with TRBJ1-2, with a tentative D call TRBD1 (6 bases). Germline values: CDR1 MDHEN, CDR2 SYDVKM. This CDR3 comprises 14 residues. Trimming cost V 6 bases and J 5 bases, with 16 bases left between them.

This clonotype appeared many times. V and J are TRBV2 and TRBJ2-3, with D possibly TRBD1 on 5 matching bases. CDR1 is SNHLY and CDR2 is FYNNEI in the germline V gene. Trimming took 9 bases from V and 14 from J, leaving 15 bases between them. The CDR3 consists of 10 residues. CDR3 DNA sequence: TGTGCCAGTGACAGTTCCAGGCTGTATTTT. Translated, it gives CASDSSRLYF.

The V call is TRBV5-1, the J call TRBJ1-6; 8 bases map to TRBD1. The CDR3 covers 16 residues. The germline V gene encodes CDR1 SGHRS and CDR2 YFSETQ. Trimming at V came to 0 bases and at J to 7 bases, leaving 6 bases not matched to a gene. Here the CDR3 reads CASSLGGQGKNSPLHF. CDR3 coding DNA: TGCGCCAGCAGCTTGGGCGGACAGGGTAAAAATTCACCCCTCCACTTT.